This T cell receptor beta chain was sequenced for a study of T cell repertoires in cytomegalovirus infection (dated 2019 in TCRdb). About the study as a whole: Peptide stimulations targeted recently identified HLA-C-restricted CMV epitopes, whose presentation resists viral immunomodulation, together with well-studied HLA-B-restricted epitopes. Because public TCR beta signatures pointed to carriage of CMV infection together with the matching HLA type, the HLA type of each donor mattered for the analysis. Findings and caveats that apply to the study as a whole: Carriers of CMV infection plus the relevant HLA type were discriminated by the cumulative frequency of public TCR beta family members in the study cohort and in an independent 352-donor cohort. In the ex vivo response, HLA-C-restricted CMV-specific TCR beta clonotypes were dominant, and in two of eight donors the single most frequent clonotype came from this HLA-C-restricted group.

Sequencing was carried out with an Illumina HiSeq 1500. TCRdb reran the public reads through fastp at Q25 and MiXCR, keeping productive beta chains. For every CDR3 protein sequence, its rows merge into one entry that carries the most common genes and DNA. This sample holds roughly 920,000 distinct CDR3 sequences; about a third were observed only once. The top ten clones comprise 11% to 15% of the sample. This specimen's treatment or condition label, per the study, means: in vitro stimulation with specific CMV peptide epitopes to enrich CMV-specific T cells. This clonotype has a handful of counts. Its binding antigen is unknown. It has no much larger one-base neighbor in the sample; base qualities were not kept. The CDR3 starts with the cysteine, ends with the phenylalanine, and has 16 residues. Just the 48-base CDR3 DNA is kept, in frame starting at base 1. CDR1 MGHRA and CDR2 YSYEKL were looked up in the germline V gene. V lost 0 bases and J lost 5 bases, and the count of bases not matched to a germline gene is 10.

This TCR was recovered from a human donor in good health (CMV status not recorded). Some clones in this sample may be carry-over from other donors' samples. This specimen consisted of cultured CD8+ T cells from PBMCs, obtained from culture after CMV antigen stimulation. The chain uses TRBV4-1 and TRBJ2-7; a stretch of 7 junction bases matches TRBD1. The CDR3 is CASSQDPETGINEQYF. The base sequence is TGCGCCAGCAGCCAAGATCCGGAGACAGGGATAAACGAGCAGTACTTC.